This T cell receptor (beta chain) was identified during a study of control samples from healthy donors and cancer patients. This clone was observed a few times. From germline, CDR1 is KGHSH and CDR2 LQKENI. V was cut by 3 bases and J by 6 bases, with 9 bases left in between. The CDR3 consists of 13 residues. Assay: immunoSEQ multiplex PCR; the TCRdb copy retains only in-frame clones and omits some. The table shows tens of thousands of clones, with about 80% occurring only once. Sample: blood. The origin of this receptor is a man in his forties or fifties in good health. This rearrangement joins TRBV18 to TRBJ2-4; tentative D call: TRBD1 (5 bases). The CDR3 DNA reads as TGTGCCAGCTCACCTCAGGGCCGAAACATTCAGTACTTC. This encodes CASSPQGRNIQYF.